This T cell receptor (beta chain) was sequenced during a study of cytomegalovirus exposure and HLA in healthy donors. Background on the study: The approximately 110 validation repertoires used a platform that matched the one used for the approximately 620 first-cohort repertoires, as a later analysis reported. Findings and caveats of the study: Among TCR beta chains, those listed as cytomegalovirus-associated numbered under 200. Rarity marked most TCR sequences, yet some public TCRs occurred in many donors.

It was the approximately 120-subject validation cohort, separate from the approximately 700-subject first cohort, to which the donors belonged. A note on this clone: Its target is unknown.

Some clones are missing from TCRdb's copy, which holds only in-frame ones; the method was immunoSEQ multiplex PCR. Counted here are fewer than 250,000 clones, around nine tenths occurring once; the ten biggest clones make up 2% to 3%. The CDR3 sequence is 14 residues long. The V gene's germline CDR1 is SGDLS and CDR2 YYNGEE. V was cut by 2 bases and J by 7 bases, with 10 bases left in between. The sequence came from a man younger than 35 in good health and CMV-seronegative. The chain is built from TRBV9 and TRBJ1-6; tentatively, D is TRBD1 (6 bases). The sequencing sample was made of PBMCs. The CDR3 protein is CASSVKRGNSPLHF. The DNA for the CDR3 is TGTGCCAGCAGCGTTAAAAGGGGGAATTCACCCCTCCACTTT.